This T cell receptor (beta chain) is drawn from a study of beta chain features in type 1 diabetes. This clone was counted a few times. Sequenced material consisted of expressed TCRB transcripts (all of the isolated RNA was reverse transcribed). Profiled with immunoSEQ multiplex PCR; TCRdb holds only in-frame clones, not every one. The table lists 300,000 to 450,000 clones, 10% to 15% of them singletons, with 0.015% to 0.02% in the top ten. Trimming took off 4 bases at V and 0 bases at J, with 10 bases between the two ends. This CDR3 is built from 14 residues. The V gene's germline CDR1 is MNHEY and CDR2 SMNVEV (reference sequence).

The chain links TRBV27 to TRBJ2-7; no definite D call. This TCR was sampled from a man between 18 and 29 years old in good health. The sequenced sample was naive CD4+ T cells from blood. CDR3 protein: CASSSRLSSYEQYF. CDR3 DNA: TGTGCCAGCAGTTCCAGGCTAAGCTCCTACGAGCAGTACTTC.